Listed below are T cell receptor beta chains from one sample, sequenced in a study of human T cells and chemical hapten exposure. TCRdb reprocessed the RACE reads via MiXCR and lists one record per CDR3 protein. The sample has roughly 38,000 distinct CDR3 sequences, 8% to 10% seen once. The source was whole blood, collected in connection with sensitization to the hapten diphenylcyclopropenone (DPC). All receptors come from a man aged 45-65 years with alopecia areata. Some clones in this sample may be carry-over from other donors' samples. Each CDR3 is given with its conserved first and last residue. The D gene is left open where the match is weak. Clone sizes are given selectively: once, few, many, or a class where the clone is expanded.

j_call d_call clone_size v_call cdr3_aa cdr3_nt
TRBJ2-2 NA many TRBV7-9 CASSFSAGELFF TGTGCCAGCAGCTTTTCGGCAGGGGAGCTGTTTTTT
TRBJ2-7 TRBD2 many TRBV7-9 CASSPFSGTGPYEQYF TGTGCCAGCAGCCCCTTCAGCGGGACCGGCCCCTACGAGCAGTACTTC
TRBJ2-7 NA few TRBV20-1 CSARGNFYEQYF TGCAGTGCTAGAGGCAATTTCTACGAGCAGTACTTC
TRBJ1-6 NA few TRBV19 CASSTSNGGNSPLHF TGTGCCAGTAGTACCTCAAACGGAGGGAATTCACCCCTCCACTTT
TRBJ2-1 TRBD1 many TRBV24-1 CATSDLDREYNEQFF TGTGCCACCAGTGATCTGGACAGGGAGTACAATGAGCAGTTCTTC
TRBJ2-2 NA few TRBV11-2 CAGQLRNTGELFF TGTGCCGGACAGTTGAGGAACACCGGGGAGCTGTTTTTT
TRBJ1-5 TRBD1 many TRBV20-1 CSARPLGRGEQPQHF TGCAGTGCTAGACCCCTGGGCAGGGGGGAACAGCCCCAGCATTTT
TRBJ2-1 TRBD2 NA TRBV5-1 CASSLVSGRRNEQFF TGCGCCAGCAGCTTGGTAAGCGGGAGAAGAAATGAGCAGTTCTTC
TRBJ2-3 NA many TRBV5-1 CASAGITSTDTQYF TGCGCCAGCGCAGGGATTACTAGCACAGATACGCAGTATTTT
TRBJ1-6 NA few TRBV18 CASSQELPMGSPLHF TGTGCCAGCTCCCAGGAACTGCCCATGGGTTCACCCCTCCACTTT
TRBJ1-4 TRBD1 NA TRBV3-1 CASSQRQGTSEKLFF TGTGCCAGCAGCCAAAGACAGGGTACGTCTGAAAAACTGTTTTTT
TRBJ1-5 NA many TRBV4-1 CASSHSDRRGQPQHF TGCGCCAGCAGCCATTCGGACCGGCGGGGTCAGCCCCAGCATTTT
TRBJ2-1 TRBD2 many TRBV7-3 CASSSPGLAGLNEQFF TGTGCCAGCAGTTCTCCGGGACTAGCGGGACTCAATGAGCAGTTCTTC
TRBJ1-5 NA few TRBV29-1 CSVVDGTANQPQHF TGCAGCGTTGTGGACGGGACCGCTAATCAGCCCCAGCATTTT
TRBJ2-3 NA many TRBV3-1 CASSQVGAIRTDTQYF TGTGCCAGCAGCCAAGTCGGGGCCATCCGCACAGATACGCAGTATTTT
TRBJ2-3 NA many TRBV11-1 CASSSRAGWLTDTQYF TGTGCCAGCAGCTCAAGGGCGGGATGGCTCACAGATACGCAGTATTTT
TRBJ2-2 NA NA TRBV5-1 CASSFGATNTGELFF TGCGCCAGCAGCTTCGGAGCTACGAACACCGGGGAGCTGTTTTTT
TRBJ1-2 NA many TRBV7-9 CASSSSRGGQKHLDGYTF TGTGCCAGCAGCTCCTCGAGGGGCGGCCAGAAACACCTTGATGGCTACACCTTC
TRBJ2-3 NA many TRBV30 CAWEAGLVSTDTQYF TGTGCCTGGGAAGCGGGTTTAGTTAGCACAGATACGCAGTATTTT
TRBJ1-1 TRBD1 many TRBV10-2 CASSEGQGAANTEAFF TGCGCCAGCAGTGAGGGACAGGGGGCCGCGAACACTGAAGCTTTCTTT
TRBJ2-7 NA many TRBV20-1 CSALFLAVEQYF TGCAGTGCTCTCTTCCTAGCCGTCGAGCAGTACTTC
TRBJ1-1 NA NA TRBV29-1 CSVSRMNTEAFF TGCAGCGTTTCTCGGATGAACACTGAAGCTTTCTTT
TRBJ1-6 TRBD1 many TRBV12-3/TRBV12-4 CASSETGGHSPLHF TGTGCCAGCAGCGAGACAGGGGGGCATTCACCCCTCCACTTT
TRBJ2-1 TRBD2 many TRBV20-1 CSARTRSSYNEQFF TGCAGTGCCCGGACTAGAAGCTCCTACAATGAGCAGTTCTTC
TRBJ1-2 TRBD1 NA TRBV28 CASSLGTGGYYGYTF TGTGCCAGCAGCCTAGGGACAGGGGGGTACTATGGCTACACCTTC
TRBJ1-5 TRBD1 many TRBV7-9 CASSLQGQQPQHF TGTGCCAGCAGCCTACAGGGGCAGCAGCCCCAGCATTTT
TRBJ2-5 NA NA TRBV7-8 CASSLEGSSRKTQYF TGTGCCAGCAGCTTAGAGGGGTCCAGTAGAAAGACCCAGTACTTC
TRBJ1-2 TRBD1 many TRBV27 CASRGLPDRAGYTF TGTGCCAGCAGAGGCCTCCCGGACAGGGCTGGCTACACCTTC
TRBJ2-3 TRBD2 many TRBV7-8 CASSRTPTSASTDTQYF TGTGCCAGCAGCCGCACACCGACTAGCGCCAGCACAGATACGCAGTATTTT
TRBJ2-3 NA NA TRBV20-1 CSARSGVSDTQYF TGCAGTGCTAGATCCGGGGTTTCGGATACGCAGTATTTT
TRBJ1-1 NA large TRBV20-1 CSARPTGNTEAFF TGCAGTGCTAGACCAACAGGGAACACTGAAGCTTTCTTT
TRBJ2-1 TRBD2 NA TRBV11-2 CASSSGLAGYNEQFF TGTGCCAGCAGCTCGGGACTAGCGGGATACAATGAGCAGTTCTTC
TRBJ1-1 TRBD1 few TRBV20-1 CSASTGGGTEAFF TGCAGTGCTTCCACAGGGGGCGGGACTGAAGCTTTCTTT
TRBJ1-2 NA NA TRBV27 CASSPNSGHKKYGYTF TGTGCCAGCAGTCCCAACTCGGGACACAAAAAGTATGGCTACACCTTC
TRBJ2-7 TRBD2 many TRBV27 CASTPRGSGGPGEQYF TGTGCCAGCACCCCTCGTGGGTCGGGAGGGCCCGGCGAGCAGTACTTC
TRBJ2-7 NA many TRBV28 CATRDPYEQYF TGTGCCACCCGGGACCCCTACGAGCAGTACTTC
TRBJ2-7 NA few TRBV5-4 CASSQDYIYEQYF TGTGCCAGCAGCCAGGACTATATTTACGAGCAGTACTTC
TRBJ2-5 NA few TRBV29-1 CSGFVGDETQYF TGCAGCGGATTTGTGGGGGACGAGACCCAGTACTTC
TRBJ2-2 TRBD2 NA TRBV6-2/TRBV6-3 CASRPTSAPNTGELFF TGTGCCAGCAGGCCGACTAGCGCCCCGAACACCGGGGAGCTGTTTTTT
TRBJ1-5 TRBD1 many TRBV6-2/TRBV6-3 CASSYRTGGGNQPQHF TGTGCCAGCAGTTACCGGACAGGGGGCGGCAATCAGCCCCAGCATTTT
TRBJ2-5 NA few TRBV29-1 CSVEFEEKETQYF TGCAGCGTTGAATTTGAGGAGAAAGAGACCCAGTACTTC
TRBJ2-1 TRBD1 NA TRBV28 CASFLDRGGNEQFF TGTGCCAGCTTTCTGGACAGGGGGGGCAATGAGCAGTTCTTC
TRBJ1-1 NA few TRBV7-6 CASSLAAAAGTEAFF TGTGCCAGCAGCTTAGCGGCGGCAGCGGGCACTGAAGCTTTCTTT
TRBJ2-1 TRBD2 many TRBV5-1 CASSRSGSSYNEQFF TGCGCCAGCAGCCGGAGCGGGAGCTCCTACAATGAGCAGTTCTTC
TRBJ2-5 TRBD2 many TRBV27 CASSSSPPGGLAGQETQYF TGTGCCAGCAGTTCATCTCCACCCGGTGGACTAGCGGGACAAGAGACCCAGTACTTC
TRBJ2-3 TRBD2 few TRBV7-2 CASSPGGGPTDTQYF TGTGCCAGCAGCCCCGGGGGAGGGCCGACAGATACGCAGTATTTT
TRBJ1-1 NA many TRBV18 CASSLLNTEAFF TGTGCCAGCTCATTATTGAACACTGAAGCTTTCTTT
TRBJ2-5 NA many TRBV5-1 CASSSSGWQTQYF TGCGCCAGCAGCTCATCAGGGTGGCAGACCCAGTACTTC
TRBJ2-1 TRBD1 many TRBV7-3 CASSLTGGQANHNNEQFF TGTGCCAGCAGCTTAACGGGGGGACAGGCTAACCACAACAATGAGCAGTTCTTC
TRBJ2-3 TRBD2 many TRBV18 CASSPPAGGTDTQYF TGTGCCAGCTCACCACCAGCGGGAGGTACAGATACGCAGTATTTT
TRBJ2-2 NA few TRBV7-9 CASSLDGNTGELFF TGTGCCAGCAGCTTAGACGGAAACACCGGGGAGCTGTTTTTT
TRBJ2-7 NA many TRBV29-1 CSVALLAGGAEQYF TGCAGCGTCGCCCTTCTAGCTGGGGGGGCCGAGCAGTACTTC
TRBJ2-6 NA many TRBV19 CASNGWDLRVGANVLTF TGTGCCAGTAATGGATGGGACCTCCGGGTCGGGGCCAACGTCCTGACTTTC
TRBJ2-3 TRBD1 NA TRBV10-3 CAITGQGTDTQYF TGTGCCATCACCGGACAGGGCACAGATACGCAGTATTTT
TRBJ1-1 NA many TRBV4-1 CASSQGEPAATEAFF TGCGCCAGCAGCCAGGGGGAACCGGCGGCCACTGAAGCTTTCTTT
TRBJ2-4 NA few TRBV6-2/TRBV6-3 CASSSPGERQYF TGTGCCAGCAGTTCCCCCGGAGAGCGGCAGTACTTC
TRBJ2-7 TRBD1 NA TRBV7-2 CASSLRAGTGGYEQYF TGTGCCAGCAGCTTAAGGGCTGGGACAGGGGGATACGAGCAGTACTTC